Presented here are 29 T cell receptor beta chains from one specimen sequenced in a study of blood T cell repertoires in COVID-19. Clones were sequenced by immunoSEQ multiplex PCR, and TCRdb holds only the in-frame ones, with some missing. The table shows some 100,000 clones, with 80% to 90% occurring only once. The sequencing input was peripheral blood. These receptors all come from a woman younger than 45 with acute or convalescent COVID-19.

The chain has TRBV7-8 and TRBJ2-1; D unclear. CDR3 length: 15 residues. V shed 5 bases and J shed 4 bases, with 15 bases lying between them. Per the germline V gene, CDR1 is SGHVS and CDR2 is FQNEAQ. CDR3 DNA sequence: TGTGCCAGCAGCCCTACAGTACTGGATTACAATGAGCAGTTCTTC. This sequence encodes CASSPTVLDYNEQFF.

The chain links TRBV5-1 to TRBJ2-7, with 10 bases fitting TRBD1. The CDR3 sequence is 16 residues long. Germline V gene data show CDR1 as SGHRS and CDR2 as YFSETQ. V was clipped by 2 bases and J by 5 bases; unmatched bases: 10. The CDR3: CASSLGMGQGRDEQYF. The CDR3 coding sequence is TGCGCCAGCAGCTTAGGGATGGGACAGGGGAGGGACGAGCAGTACTTC.

This chain links TRBV9 with TRBJ1-2, with D possibly being TRBD1 (6 bases). Germline V lookup: CDR1 SGDLS, CDR2 YYNGEE. Between the trimmed V and J ends, which lost 4 bases and 3 bases, there was a span of 10 bases. The CDR3 has 13 residues. DNA of the CDR3: TGTGCCAGCAGCTCAGGGGCCTACTATGGCTACACCTTC. Amino acids: CASSSGAYYGYTF. Full variable domain (remainder filled in from reference TRBV9 and TRBJ1-2): DSGVTQTPKHLITATGQRVTLRCSPRSGDLSVYWYQQSLDQGLQFLIQYYNGEERAKGNILERFSAQQFPDLHSELNLSSLELGDSALYFCASSSGAYYGYTFGSGTRLTVV.

The rearrangement joins TRBV5-5 to TRBJ1-3; D remains unclear. V was pared by 2 bases and J by 0 bases, with 12 bases between. Germline assignment: CDR1 SGHKS and CDR2 YYEKEE (reference sequence). CDR3 size: 16 residues. CDR3: CASSFSSLSSGNTIYF. In DNA, the CDR3 is TGTGCCAGCAGCTTTAGCAGCCTCTCCTCTGGAAACACCATATATTTT.

V and J are TRBV6-5 and TRBJ1-6; TRBD1 matches 8 bases. This CDR3 region has 15 residues. Trimming removed 7 bases from V and 9 bases from J; junction bases left unmatched: 11. Germline-derived CDR1 and CDR2 are MNHEY and SVGAGI. The CDR3 DNA is TGTGCCAGCAATATCGCAGGGGGCAATTTTTCACCCCTCCACTTT. It specifies CASNIAGGNFSPLHF.

V gene TRBV6-6 combines with J gene TRBJ1-5; 7 positions agree with TRBD1. V gave up 2 bases and J gave up 2 bases; unmatched junction bases: 6. CDR1 MNHNY and CDR2 SVGAGI come from the germline V gene (reference sequence). The CDR3 runs 16 residues. The CDR3 region is CASSYGGGRGNQPQHF. In nucleotides, the CDR3 is TGTGCCAGCAGTTACGGAGGGGGCAGGGGCAATCAGCCCCAGCATTTT.

The V and J genes are TRBV29-1 and TRBJ2-3, with D unclear. V lost 0 bases, J lost 0 bases, and 13 bases lay in between. Germline V gene lookup returns CDR1 SQVTM and CDR2 ANQGSEA. The CDR3 length is 16 residues. The CDR3 region is CSVEDRAGISTDTQYF. The DNA for the CDR3 is TGCAGCGTTGAAGATCGTGCTGGCATTAGCACAGATACGCAGTATTTT.

This chain joins TRBV29-1 and TRBJ1-3; TRBD1 might be the D (5 bases). This CDR3 contains 12 residues. Germline V gene sequence: CDR1 SQVTM, CDR2 ANQGSEA. With 5 bases removed from V and 4 bases from J, the gap between germline ends came to 9 bases. The CDR3, as DNA: TGCAGCGTTCAGGGTTACGGAAACACCATATATTTT. Translation gives CSVQGYGNTIYF.

J is TRBJ1-2 and V is TRBV5-1; the D is unclear. Trimming cost V 4 bases and J 4 bases, with 11 bases left between them. The CDR3 extends over 13 amino acids. Germline V lookup: CDR1 SGHRS, CDR2 YFSETQ. The CDR3 coding sequence is TGCGCCAGCAGCCTTCGGGTCGCCTATGGCTACACCTTC. It encodes CASSLRVAYGYTF.

The genes are TRBV3-1 (or the pseudogene TRBV3-2) and TRBJ1-2; the D is unclear. Between the trimmed V and J ends, which lost 4 bases and 5 bases, there was a span of 11 bases. Germline CDR1 and CDR2: LGHDT and YNNKEL (reference sequence). The CDR3 is 13 residues long. The CDR3 DNA reads TGTGCCAGCAGCCCCCGGGGAGAATATGGCTACACCTTC. Translation gives CASSPRGEYGYTF.

The J gene is TRBJ2-3, the V gene TRBV6-5; D gene unclear. The CDR3 spans 14 residues. V was clipped by 6 bases and J by 2 bases, with 12 bases between them. The V gene's germline CDR1 is MNHEY and CDR2 SVGAGI. The CDR3 loop is CASRDTQNTDTQYF. The CDR3 DNA follows: TGTGCCAGCAGGGATACACAGAACACAGATACGCAGTATTTT.

The chain uses TRBV2 and TRBJ2-2; TRBD1 might be the D (5 bases). CDR1 and CDR2 (germline): SNHLY, FYNNEI. Trimming took off 6 bases at V and 7 bases at J, with 12 bases between the two ends. The length of the CDR3 is 13 residues. CDR3 amino acids: CASRNLRDGELFF. The CDR3 nucleotides read TGTGCCAGCAGAAATCTCAGGGACGGGGAGCTGTTTTTT.

A remark on this clone: Other DNA sequences within the sample encode an identical CDR3. The gene calls are TRBV9 and TRBJ1-4, with TRBD1 as a possible D gene (5 bases). The CDR3 spans 15 residues. The V end was cut by 0 bases, the J end by 0 bases, with 6 bases between. CDR1 is SGDLS, CDR2 YYNGEE, per germline. CDR3 coding DNA: TGTGCCAGCAGCGTAGGGGGGGCAACTAATGAAAAACTGTTTTTT. It yields the protein CASSVGGATNEKLFF.

The chain recombines TRBV5-1 with TRBJ2-7, with 9 bases matching TRBD2. The CDR3 length is 14 residues. Germline assignment: CDR1 SGHRS and CDR2 YFSETQ. V was pared by 4 bases and J by 7 bases, with 9 bases of the junction left unmatched. The chain's CDR3 is CASSPAGGAEEQYF. CDR3 bases: TGCGCCAGCAGCCCAGCGGGGGGCGCGGAAGAGCAGTACTTC.

The genes are TRBV12-3 or TRBV12-4 and TRBJ2-7, with D maybe TRBD2 (5 bases). The CDR3 covers 12 residues. Trimming cost V 5 bases and J 13 bases, with 18 bases left between them. CDR3: CASSLDQRGFYF. The DNA for the CDR3 is TGTGCCAGCAGTCTGGACCAACGAGGGTTTTACTTC.

V and J are TRBV2 and TRBJ1-1; no clear D gene. The CDR3 contains 13 residues. The V gene's germline CDR1 is SNHLY and CDR2 FYNNEI. V lost 6 bases and J lost 0, with 8 bases in between. The CDR3 protein is CASRVQVNTEAFF. In DNA, the CDR3 is TGTGCCAGCAGGGTTCAGGTGAACACTGAAGCTTTCTTT.

This chain's CDR3 is CSAAGQGRVETQYF. The CDR3 DNA sequence: TGCAGCGCCGCAGGACAGGGAAGGGTAGAGACCCAGTACTTC. V gene TRBV29-1 combines with J gene TRBJ2-5, with 8 bases lining up with TRBD1. This CDR3 contains 14 residues. V dropped 7 bases and J dropped 4; count of bases not matched to a gene: 11. The germline gives CDR1 SQVTM, CDR2 ANQGSEA.

The rearrangement uses TRBV19 and TRBJ2-2, with 9 nucleotides matching TRBD1. The V segment lost 3 bases and the J segment 4 bases; nucleotides outside the gene matches: 9. This CDR3 comprises 17 residues. CDR1 and CDR2 (germline): LNHDA, SQIVND (reference sequence). The CDR3 here is CASSISIQGAGTGELFF. CDR3 DNA: TGTGCCAGTAGTATCTCGATACAGGGGGCGGGCACCGGGGAGCTGTTTTTT. The full variable domain, completed using reference TRBV19 and TRBJ2-2, is DGGITQSPKYLFRKEGQNVTLSCEQNLNHDAMYWYRQDPGQGLRLIYYSQIVNDFQKGDIAEGYSVSREKKESFPLTVTSAQKNPTAFYLCASSISIQGAGTGELFFGEGSRLTVL.

This clone was seen just once. The rearrangement joins TRBV6-5 to TRBJ2-7; perhaps TRBD1 as D (6 bases). This CDR3 is built from 15 residues. Germline CDR1 and CDR2: MNHEY and SVGAGI. The ends were cut back, 3 bases at V and 3 bases at J, with 15 bases in the middle. The DNA for the CDR3 is TGTGCCAGCAGTTATGGCCCTGCCAGGGGCTACGAGCAGTACTTC. Translating gives CASSYGPARGYEQYF.

The J gene is TRBJ1-4, the V gene TRBV19; D is uncertain. The CDR3 has 16 amino acids. V was shortened by 5 bases and J by 6 bases, with 19 bases between the two germline ends. Per the germline V gene, CDR1 is LNHDA and CDR2 is SQIVND (reference sequence). This CDR3 is CASSLKGRGRYEKLFF. In nucleotides, the CDR3 is TGTGCCAGTAGTCTAAAAGGACGGGGTCGATATGAAAAACTGTTTTTT.

The rearrangement joins TRBV3-1 (or the pseudogene TRBV3-2) to TRBJ2-7, with 9 positions matching TRBD2. The germline V gene encodes CDR1 LGHDT and CDR2 YNNKEL (reference sequence). Germline trimming cut 6 bases from V and 1 base from J; bases unmatched to any gene: 4. This CDR3 is built from 14 residues. Here the CDR3 DNA reads TGTGCCAGCAGGAGCGGGGGGACTTCCTACGAGCAGTACTTC. Translation: CASRSGGTSYEQYF.

This clone was seen just once. The chain joins TRBV4-1 to TRBJ2-3; 8 bases agree with TRBD1. This CDR3 comprises 21 residues. J gave up 2 bases and V 2 bases, and 21 bases lay outside the gene matches. CDR1 is MGHRA, CDR2 YSYEKL, per germline. CDR3 sequence (DNA): TGCGCCAGCAGCCAACTTGAAAGCACAGAGGTCGGGGACAGGTTCACAGATACGCAGTATTTT. Protein: CASSQLESTEVGDRFTDTQYF.

J is TRBJ1-2 and V is TRBV19; 12 nucleotides match TRBD1. V lost 4 bases and J lost 6; bases outside the gene matches: 6. CDR1 and CDR2 from the germline V gene are LNHDA and SQIVND (reference sequence). The CDR3 length is 15 residues. The CDR3 nucleotides are TGTGCCAGTAGTACTCGGGACAGGGGGCGGAATGGCTACACCTTC. Its translation: CASSTRDRGRNGYTF.

This clone was recorded only once. J is TRBJ2-1 and V is TRBV2; 8 bases match TRBD2. J lost 5 bases, V lost 11 bases, and 8 bases had no gene match. In germline, CDR1 is SNHLY, CDR2 FYNNEI. The CDR3 sequence is 13 residues long. CDR3 sequence reads: CAGQRGFDNEQFF. The DNA for the CDR3 is TGTGCCGGACAGCGGGGGTTCGACAATGAGCAGTTCTTC.

This chain connects TRBV7-9 to TRBJ1-4, with D possibly being TRBD1 (5 bases). Trimming stripped 7 bases from V and 8 bases from J, with 17 bases between. This CDR3 has 14 amino acids. CDR1 and CDR2 from the germline V gene are SEHNR and FQNEAQ (reference sequence). The CDR3 DNA reads as TGTGCCAGCACCATCGGAAGGGGTAGGGAAAAACTGTTTTTT. Residues: CASTIGRGREKLFF.

The CDR3 sequence is CASSSGTGGTYEQYF. The CDR3 nucleotides are TGTGCCAGCAGTTCTGGGACAGGGGGGACCTACGAGCAGTACTTC. The chain links TRBV28 to TRBJ2-7; 11 nucleotides agree with TRBD1. The trim removed 4 bases at V and 2 bases at J, leaving 4 bases unmatched. The germline gives CDR1 MDHEN, CDR2 SYDVKM. This CDR3 contains 15 residues.

The J gene is TRBJ2-4, the V gene TRBV4-1; D not resolved. The CDR3 spans 13 residues. Per the germline V gene, CDR1 is MGHRA and CDR2 is YSYEKL. V lost 5 bases, J lost 0 bases, and 5 bases lay in between. CDR3 loop: CASSELAKNIQYF. The CDR3 coding sequence is TGCGCCAGCAGCGAACTAGCCAAAAACATTCAGTACTTC.

This chain connects TRBV10-2 to TRBJ1-2; 7 nucleotides align to TRBD1. The CDR3 consists of 16 residues. Germline lookup yields CDR1 WSHSY and CDR2 SAAADI. J gave up 2 bases and V 10 bases, and 16 bases lay outside the gene matches. CDR3 residues: CATYNQGGPGNYGYTF. The CDR3 DNA sequence: TGCGCCACGTACAACCAGGGGGGCCCCGGGAACTATGGCTACACCTTC.

The V gene is TRBV28, the J gene TRBJ2-7; 10 bases map to TRBD1. Germline V gene sequence: CDR1 MDHEN, CDR2 SYDVKM. J was trimmed by 3 bases and V by 2 bases; bases with no gene match: 10. This CDR3 region has 17 residues. CDR3 amino acids: CASSLGTGAPGDYEQYF. The CDR3 bases are TGTGCCAGCAGTTTAGGGACAGGGGCTCCGGGGGACTACGAGCAGTACTTC.